This T cell receptor beta chain was obtained from a study of T-cell memory formation after mild COVID-19. Study at large: The TCR clusters were mostly specific to one donor.

This clonotype was seen more than once but under ten times. Its antigen is undetermined. TCRdb re-analysed the 5' RACE reads in MiXCR, keeping a single row per CDR3 protein. The table records roughly 340,000 distinct CDR3 sequences, about a sixth of them present only once. The V gene's germline CDR1 is SGHAT and CDR2 FQNNGV. This CDR3 is 17 amino acids long. Losses at the gene ends were 1 base for V and 6 bases for J; bases not matched to a gene: 7. Overall study findings and caveats: CD4+ bias marked clones expanding day 15 to 37, unlike balanced contracting clones.

This chain joins TRBV11-2 and TRBJ2-1; 12 bases fit TRBD1. The source material was PBMCs or a T cell subset sorted from them (not recorded which). The clonotype comes from a young man who had mild COVID-19 (a few samples of this study predate the infection). Cell type and time point are not known. This chain's CDR3 is CASSLVFGTGGFNEQFF. In DNA form, the CDR3 reads TGTGCCAGCAGCTTAGTTTTTGGGACAGGGGGCTTCAATGAGCAGTTCTTC.